Listed here are 23 T cell receptor beta chains from one sample, sequenced in a study of blood T cell repertoires in COVID-19. Data came from immunoSEQ multiplex PCR; TCRdb stores just in-frame clones and leaves some out. The sample records 90,000 to 130,000 clones, 60% to 80% being singletons. Input material: peripheral blood. These receptor sequences come from a woman over 75 with active or convalescent COVID-19.

V gene TRBV7-9 combines with J gene TRBJ1-5; the D gene is possibly TRBD1 (6 bases). The CDR3 sequence is 14 residues long. Trimming removed 5 bases from V and 1 base from J, with 9 bases in between. Per the germline V gene, CDR1 is SEHNR and CDR2 is FQNEAQ (reference sequence). The CDR3: CASSPGESNQPQHF. DNA of the CDR3: TGTGCCAGCAGCCCAGGGGAGAGCAATCAGCCCCAGCATTTT.

The chain uses TRBV18 and TRBJ2-3; 8 bases match TRBD1. The V and J ends lost 3 bases and 6 bases, in that order; junction bases with no gene match: 8. The germline gives CDR1 KGHSH, CDR2 LQKENI. This CDR3 has 15 amino acids. The DNA for the CDR3 is TGTGCCAGCTCACCCGGGACAGGAAACCTGGATACGCAGTATTTT. Amino acids: CASSPGTGNLDTQYF. The full variable domain, its missing parts supplied by reference TRBV18 and TRBJ2-3, is NAGVMQNPRHLVRRRGQEARLRCSPMKGHSHVYWYRQLPEEGLKFMVYLQKENIIDESGMPKERFSAEFPKEGPSILRIQQVVRGDSAAYFCASSPGTGNLDTQYFGPGTRLTVL.

The V and J genes are TRBV9 and TRBJ2-5; D is perhaps TRBD1 (8 bases). CDR3 length: 12 residues. Germline CDR1 reads SGDLS; CDR2 reads YYNGEE. With 10 bases removed from V and 6 bases from J, the gap between germline ends came to 16 bases. This CDR3 reads CASSQGGQTQYF. In nucleotides, the CDR3 is TGTGCCTCTTCACAGGGGGGGCAGACCCAGTACTTC.

This clone was picked up a small number of times. The chain uses TRBV7-8 and TRBJ1-2, with TRBD1 identical over 7 bases. CDR1 is SGHVS and CDR2 is FQNEAQ in the germline V gene. CDR3 length: 12 residues. J was trimmed by 9 bases and V by 5 bases; bases with no gene match: 6. In DNA, the CDR3 is TGTGCCAGCAGCCCGGACAGGCTACGCTACACCTTC. Translated, it gives CASSPDRLRYTF.

The gene calls are TRBV27 and TRBJ2-3, with 7 bases matching TRBD2. This CDR3 region has 18 residues. The germline gives CDR1 MNHEY, CDR2 SMNVEV (reference sequence). V dropped 4 bases and J dropped 6; count of bases not matched to a gene: 19. The CDR3 nucleotides are TGTGCCAGCAGTTACCTACCGGGACTAAAAAAGGATAGTGATACGCAGTATTTT. Its translation: CASSYLPGLKKDSDTQYF.

In DNA form, the CDR3 reads TGCGCCAGCAGCCCGGGGACTAGCGGCTACAATGAGCAGTTCTTC. Amino acid sequence: CASSPGTSGYNEQFF. The rearrangement joins TRBV4-3 to TRBJ2-1; TRBD2 matches 11 bases. The CDR3 length is 15 residues. The germline CDR1 and CDR2 sequences are LGHNA and YSLEER. The V gene end was trimmed by 4 bases and the J gene end by 3 bases; junction bases not matched to a gene: 2.

This clone was seen a handful of times. The chain combines TRBV5-6 with TRBJ1-4; D gene uncertain. Germline V gene lookup returns CDR1 SGHDT and CDR2 YYEEEE. The CDR3 contains 15 residues. Trimming shortened V by 7 bases and J by 4 bases, and 17 bases separated the two germline ends. CDR3: CASYKSGSYNEKLFF. CDR3 in DNA: TGTGCCAGCTATAAATCCGGGTCCTATAATGAAAAACTGTTTTTT. Filled out from reference TRBV5-6 and TRBJ1-4, the complete variable domain reads DAGVTQSPTHLIKTRGQQVTLRCSPKSGHDTVSWYQQALGQGPQFIFQYYEEEERQRGNFPDRFSGHQFPNYSSELNVNALLLGDSALYLCASYKSGSYNEKLFFGSGTQLSVL.

The CDR3 DNA is TGTGCCAGCAGCGCCTCCAACAGGGTAATGAACACTGAAGCTTTCTTT. Its translation is CASSASNRVMNTEAFF. V and J are TRBV2 and TRBJ1-1; TRBD1 is a possible D gene (6 bases). The CDR3 contains 16 residues. Trimming stripped 6 bases from V and 0 bases from J, with 17 bases between. CDR1 and CDR2 from the germline V gene are SNHLY and FYNNEI.

J is TRBJ1-2 and V is TRBV4-2; tentative D call: TRBD1 (6 bases). The ends were cut back, 4 bases at V and 4 bases at J, with 10 bases in the middle. The CDR3 is made up of 13 amino acids. Germline V CDR1 and CDR2: LGHNA, YNFKEQ. The CDR3 loop reads CASSLTGTYGYTF. As DNA, the CDR3 is TGTGCCAGCAGCCTAACAGGGACCTATGGCTACACCTTC.

The chain combines TRBV28 with TRBJ1-2; 8 bases map to TRBD1. The junction had 3 bases not matched to a gene; V was cut back by 8 bases and J by 4 bases. The CDR3 has 12 residues. Germline V gene lookup returns CDR1 MDHEN and CDR2 SYDVKM. The CDR3 nucleotides are TGTGCCAGCGCAGACAGGGGCTATGGCTACACCTTC. This gives the protein CASADRGYGYTF.

CDR3 residues: CASSVTGYTEAFF. The CDR3 DNA is TGTGCCAGCAGTGTGACAGGTTACACTGAAGCTTTCTTT. The V and J genes are TRBV2 and TRBJ1-1; a possible D gene is TRBD1 (6 bases). This CDR3 has 13 residues. V shed 4 bases and J shed 3 bases, with 9 bases lying between them. Germline V gene sequence: CDR1 SNHLY, CDR2 FYNNEI.

V is TRBV6-5 and J is TRBJ2-3; a possible D gene is TRBD1 (5 bases). The V end lost 3 bases, the J end lost 11 bases, and 12 bases lay between the germline ends. This CDR3 spans 12 amino acids. Germline V lookup: CDR1 MNHEY, CDR2 SVGAGI. The CDR3 sequence: CASSYSRGRQYF. The CDR3 DNA is TGTGCCAGCAGTTATTCTAGGGGTCGGCAGTATTTT.

The chain recombines TRBV15 with TRBJ1-6; D remains unclear. CDR1 is LNHNV and CDR2 is YYDKDF in the germline V gene (reference sequence). The CDR3 runs to 16 residues. V was clipped by 0 bases and J by 10 bases, with 16 bases between them. CDR3 residues: CATSRDVRGSGSPLHF. Here the CDR3 DNA reads TGTGCCACCAGCAGAGATGTTCGAGGGTCGGGGTCACCCCTCCACTTT. The variable domain in full, completed from reference TRBV15 and TRBJ1-6, reads DAMVIQNPRYQVTQFGKPVTLSCSQTLNHNVMYWYQQKSSQAPKLLFHYYDKDFNNEADTPDNFQSRRPNTSFCFLDIRSPGLGDTAMYLCATSRDVRGSGSPLHFGNGTRLTVT.

The genes are TRBV3-1 (or the pseudogene TRBV3-2) and TRBJ1-6; weak D call: TRBD1 (5 bases). Per germline, CDR1 LGHDT and CDR2 YNNKEL (reference sequence). Deletions cut 4 bases from V and 9 bases from J, with 7 bases between. This CDR3 is 12 amino acids long. In DNA form, the CDR3 reads TGTGCCAGCAGCCTAGGGGTTTCACCCCTCCACTTT. This translates into CASSLGVSPLHF.

The chain has TRBV28 and TRBJ2-5, with 8 bases lining up with TRBD2. Germline values: CDR1 MDHEN, CDR2 SYDVKM. V lost 5 bases, J lost 2 bases, and 10 bases stayed unmatched. The CDR3 extends over 16 amino acids. The chain's CDR3 is CASSLVREGVQETQYF. The CDR3 DNA is TGTGCCAGCAGTCTTGTTCGGGAGGGGGTTCAAGAGACCCAGTACTTC.

The J gene is TRBJ1-2, the V gene TRBV27; D is possibly TRBD1 (5 bases). V dropped 5 bases and J dropped 2 bases, with 9 bases sitting between them. In germline, CDR1 is MNHEY, CDR2 SMNVEV (reference sequence). The CDR3 contains 13 residues. The DNA for the CDR3 is TGTGCCAGCAGTCTCAGGGTCAACTATGGCTACACCTTC. Amino acid sequence: CASSLRVNYGYTF.

The chain carries TRBV2 and TRBJ2-6; 11 positions agree with TRBD1. V lost 8 bases and J lost 2; bases outside the gene matches: 8. The CDR3 is made up of 17 amino acids. Germline loops: CDR1 SNHLY, CDR2 FYNNEI. The DNA of the CDR3 is TGTGCCAGCTCCAGGGGACAGGGGGAGCCTGGGGCCAACGTCCTGACTTTC. Translating gives CASSRGQGEPGANVLTF. The full variable domain, its missing parts supplied by reference TRBV2 and TRBJ2-6, is EPEVTQTPSHQVTQMGQEVILRCVPISNHLYFYWYRQILGQKVEFLVSFYNNEISEKSEIFDDQFSVERPDGSNFTLKIRSTKLEDSAMYFCASSRGQGEPGANVLTFGAGSRLTVL.

The chain is built from TRBV5-1 and TRBJ1-2, with D possibly matching TRBD1 (6 bases). CDR1 is SGHRS, CDR2 YFSETQ, per germline. Trimming pared 0 bases from V and 4 bases from J, leaving 13 bases between. The CDR3 length is 15 residues. The CDR3 sequence is CASSLALDSLYGYTF. Here the CDR3 DNA reads TGCGCCAGCAGCTTGGCCTTGGACAGCCTCTATGGCTACACCTTC. The full variable domain, its missing parts supplied by reference TRBV5-1 and TRBJ1-2, is KAGVTQTPRYLIKTRGQQVTLSCSPISGHRSVSWYQQTPGQGLQFLFEYFSETQRNKGNFPGRFSGRQFSNSRSEMNVSTLELGDSALYLCASSLALDSLYGYTFGSGTRLTVV.

This chain connects TRBV7-8 to TRBJ2-1, with TRBD2 matching 8 bases. The germline CDR1 and CDR2 sequences are SGHVS and FQNEAQ. Trimming removed 2 bases from V and 6 bases from J; junction bases left unmatched: 9. The CDR3 is 16 residues long. The CDR3 sequence is CASSLTSGTRSNEQFF. CDR3 nucleotides: TGTGCCAGCAGCTTAACCTCCGGGACTAGAAGCAATGAGCAGTTCTTC.

V and J are TRBV9 and TRBJ2-2; TRBD1 might be the D (6 bases). Germline assignment: CDR1 SGDLS and CDR2 YYNGEE. V was shortened by 4 bases and J by 0 bases, with 13 bases between the two germline ends. The CDR3 length is 16 residues. The DNA for the CDR3 is TGTGCCAGCAGCAAGAAAGGACAGTCGAACACCGGGGAGCTGTTTTTT. This gives the protein CASSKKGQSNTGELFF.

This chain links TRBV19 with TRBJ1-4, with D perhaps TRBD1 (6 bases). Between the trimmed V and J ends, which lost 6 bases and 3 bases, there was a span of 29 bases. The CDR3 contains 20 residues. The germline gives CDR1 LNHDA, CDR2 SQIVND (reference sequence). The chain's CDR3 is CASSPYSQWTATTANEKLFF. The CDR3, as DNA: TGTGCCAGTAGCCCGTATTCGCAGTGGACAGCCACTACAGCTAATGAAAAACTGTTTTTT.

The chain is built from TRBV5-5 and TRBJ1-2; no reliable D call. The germline V gene encodes CDR1 SGHKS and CDR2 YYEKEE (reference sequence). Trimming cost V 0 bases and J 4 bases, with 10 bases left between them. The CDR3 runs to 14 residues. The CDR3 region is CASSLEPGVYGYTF. The CDR3 nucleotides read TGTGCCAGCAGCTTGGAACCAGGCGTCTATGGCTACACCTTC.

This clone was observed once. V usage is TRBV5-1 and J usage is TRBJ2-7; 7 bases match TRBD1. V dropped 4 bases and J dropped 0; count of bases not matched to a gene: 10. This CDR3 has 16 residues. Germline CDR1 reads SGHRS; CDR2 reads YFSETQ. DNA for the CDR3: TGCGCCAGCAGCGCGGACGGGACAGTCTACTCCTACGAGCAGTACTTC. It specifies CASSADGTVYSYEQYF.